This T cell receptor (beta chain) emerged from a study of cytotoxic CD8 clonotypes in ibrutinib-treated CLL. Whole-study findings and limits: Upon ibrutinib response clonality rose, and upon progression it fell back toward baseline.

TCRdb's table, derived via immunoSEQ multiplex PCR, lists solely in-frame clones and lacks some. The sample records some 14,000 clones, around 67% being singletons. The CDR3 is 16 amino acids. V dropped 0 bases and J dropped 0 bases, with 10 bases sitting between them. Germline CDR1 reads SGHRS; CDR2 reads YFSETQ. Details on this clone: The antigen remains unidentified.

This rearrangement joins TRBV5-1 to TRBJ2-1, with D hard to call. The receptor comes from a human donor with chronic lymphocytic leukemia. The input for sequencing was PBMCs, taken before ibrutinib treatment. CDR3 protein: CASSLGATRSYNEQFF. As DNA, the CDR3 is TGCGCCAGCAGCTTGGGGGCCACTCGCTCCTACAATGAGCAGTTCTTC.